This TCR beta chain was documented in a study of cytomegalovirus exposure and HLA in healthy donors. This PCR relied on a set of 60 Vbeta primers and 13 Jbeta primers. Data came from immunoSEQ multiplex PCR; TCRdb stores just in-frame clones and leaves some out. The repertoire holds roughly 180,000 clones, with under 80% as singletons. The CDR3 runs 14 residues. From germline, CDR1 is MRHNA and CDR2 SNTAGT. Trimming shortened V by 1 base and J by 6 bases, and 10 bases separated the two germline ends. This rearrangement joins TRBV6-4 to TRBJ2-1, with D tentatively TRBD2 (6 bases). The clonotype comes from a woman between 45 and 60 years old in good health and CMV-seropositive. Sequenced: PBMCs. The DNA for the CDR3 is TGTGCCAGCAGTGACTTCCTGGGGGGCAATGAGCAGTTCTTC. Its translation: CASSDFLGGNEQFF.